This T cell receptor beta chain is drawn from a study of immune evolution from preneoplasia to lung adenocarcinoma. V was pared by 3 bases and J by 4 bases, with 13 bases between. The length of the CDR3 is 14 residues. Germline assignment: CDR1 MNHEY and CDR2 SMNVEV (reference sequence). After pathologic assessment, macro-dissection selected premalignant or tumor cells for extraction. Here immunoSEQ multiplex PCR was the method, and the copy in TCRdb shows in-frame clones only, minus some. The sample holds under 7,500 clones; about four fifths are singletons and the top ten take approximately 11%. The J gene is TRBJ2-7, the V gene TRBV27; D possibly corresponds to TRBD2 (6 bases). This sequence was found in a person between 55 and 80 years old with lung adenocarcinoma. The sample was FFPE minimally invasive lung adenocarcinoma tissue. CDR3 region: CASSLGRGSYEQYF. The DNA of the CDR3 is TGTGCCAGCAGTTTGGGACGGGGGAGTTACGAGCAGTACTTC.